A single sample is the source of the 14 T cell receptor beta chains below, sequenced in a study of cytomegalovirus exposure and HLA in healthy donors. In the PCR, 60 Vbeta and 13 Jbeta primers were used. Data came from immunoSEQ multiplex PCR; TCRdb stores just in-frame clones and leaves some out. The sample lists about 200,000 clones, 82% occurring once. The sequenced sample was PBMCs. These receptors were obtained from a woman in her thirties or forties in good health and CMV-seronegative.

The chain links TRBV2 to TRBJ1-6, with no clear D. Germline CDR1 SNHLY, CDR2 FYNNEI. There are 15 residues in the CDR3. V was shortened by 4 bases and J by 0 bases, with 7 bases between the two germline ends. Written as DNA, the CDR3 is TGTGCCAGCAGTGCGCACAGCTCCTATAATTCACCCCTCCACTTT. This translates into CASSAHSSYNSPLHF. The full variable domain, with the rest looked up from reference TRBV2 and TRBJ1-6, is EPEVTQTPSHQVTQMGQEVILRCVPISNHLYFYWYRQILGQKVEFLVSFYNNEISEKSEIFDDQFSVERPDGSNFTLKIRSTKLEDSAMYFCASSAHSSYNSPLHFGNGTRLTVT.

V usage is TRBV11-2 and J usage is TRBJ1-4; unclear D gene. The CDR3 runs to 14 residues. Trimming cost V 5 bases and J 10 bases, with 17 bases left between them. CDR1 is SGHAT, CDR2 FQNNGV, per germline. The CDR3 region has the DNA TGTGCCAGCAGCCCTGTTTTCCCCGCAGGAAAACTGTTTTTT. This sequence encodes CASSPVFPAGKLFF.

The chain employs TRBV29-1 and TRBJ1-1; D unresolved. Germline V lookup: CDR1 SQVTM, CDR2 ANQGSEA. This CDR3 has 11 residues. V lost 4 bases and J 6 bases, leaving 9 bases between the germline ends. The CDR3 DNA reads TGCAGCGTTGTCGGCAGGTCTGAAGCTTTCTTT. Its translation: CSVVGRSEAFF. Combining the CDR3 with reference TRBV29-1 and TRBJ1-1 gives the whole variable domain SAVISQKPSRDICQRGTSLTIQCQVDSQVTMMFWYRQQPGQSLTLIATANQGSEATYESGFVIDKFPISRPNLTFSTLTVSNMSPEDSSIYLCSVVGRSEAFFGQGTRLTVV.

The CDR3 DNA reads as TGTGCCAGCTCACCACCCCAGGGGAACAACGAGCAGTACTTC. It specifies CASSPPQGNNEQYF. The chain is built from TRBV18 and TRBJ2-7; tentative D call: TRBD1 (6 bases). With 0 bases removed from V and 5 bases from J, the gap between germline ends came to 11 bases. The CDR3 consists of 14 residues. The germline CDR1 and CDR2 sequences are KGHSH and LQKENI.

This chain links TRBV29-1 with TRBJ2-7; possibly TRBD1 for D (6 bases). This CDR3 comprises 12 residues. In germline, CDR1 is SQVTM, CDR2 ANQGSEA. Trimming took 6 bases from V and 2 from J, leaving 11 bases between them. The CDR3 loop reads CSVGTNPYEQYF. Here the CDR3 DNA reads TGCAGCGTCGGGACAAACCCCTACGAGCAGTACTTC.

This rearrangement joins TRBV9 to TRBJ1-4, with D possibly matching TRBD1 (5 bases). The CDR3 runs 16 residues. Germline V gene lookup returns CDR1 SGDLS and CDR2 YYNGEE. The ends were cut back, 0 bases at V and 2 bases at J, with 11 bases in the middle. CDR3 in DNA: TGTGCCAGCAGCGTAGCCCCGGGGGTTACTAATGAAAAACTGTTTTTT. This codes for CASSVAPGVTNEKLFF.

The chain is built from TRBV29-1 and TRBJ2-1; 7 bases agree with TRBD2. The V segment lost 4 bases and the J segment 3 bases; nucleotides outside the gene matches: 3. This CDR3 spans 13 amino acids. Germline CDR1 is SQVTM and CDR2 is ANQGSEA. CDR3 residues: CSVGLADYNEQFF. The CDR3, as DNA: TGCAGCGTTGGTCTAGCGGACTACAATGAGCAGTTCTTC.

J is TRBJ1-1 and V is TRBV27, with D hard to call. Trimming cost V 6 bases and J 4 bases, with 12 bases left between them. CDR1 and CDR2 from the germline V gene are MNHEY and SMNVEV (reference sequence). This CDR3 region has 13 residues. The CDR3 reads CASSPRGGTEAFF. The CDR3 DNA reads TGTGCCAGCAGCCCCCGGGGTGGCACTGAAGCTTTCTTT.

The J gene is TRBJ1-4, the V gene TRBV7-9; maybe TRBD1 (6 bases). Trimming pared 3 bases from V and 6 bases from J, leaving 14 bases between. This CDR3 region has 15 residues. CDR1 SEHNR and CDR2 FQNEAQ come from the germline V gene (reference sequence). This CDR3 is CASSFLQGIDEKLFF. CDR3 bases: TGTGCCAGCAGCTTCTTACAGGGAATTGATGAAAAACTGTTTTTT.

J is TRBJ1-1 and V is TRBV11-2, with 7 bases aligning to TRBD1. The junction had 8 bases not matched to a gene; V was cut back by 1 base and J by 0 bases. This CDR3 has 17 residues. Germline V lookup: CDR1 SGHAT, CDR2 FQNNGV. The CDR3: CASSLVPGQSVNTEAFF. The CDR3 DNA reads as TGTGCCAGCAGCTTAGTACCGGGACAGAGTGTGAACACTGAAGCTTTCTTT.

This clone has just one count. The V and J genes are TRBV2 and TRBJ2-5, with 9 positions matching TRBD1. The germline CDR1 and CDR2 sequences are SNHLY and FYNNEI. The V segment lost 6 bases and the J segment 5 bases; nucleotides outside the gene matches: 16. The CDR3 length is 17 residues. The CDR3 coding sequence is TGTGCCAGCAGGGAGGGGACAGGGATTGATATTAGGGAGACCCAGTACTTC. Translated, it gives CASREGTGIDIRETQYF.

The chain recombines TRBV27 with TRBJ1-2; D call uncertain. This CDR3 region has 14 residues. V dropped 4 bases and J dropped 6 bases, with 15 bases sitting between them. Germline loops: CDR1 MNHEY, CDR2 SMNVEV (reference sequence). The CDR3 nucleotides read TGTGCCAGCAGTTCTACAACGGGGTCTAATGGCTACACCTTC. Encoded protein: CASSSTTGSNGYTF.

This clone was detected a few times. The chain recombines TRBV11-2 with TRBJ2-7; the D gene is possibly TRBD1 (5 bases). The CDR3 is made up of 14 amino acids. CDR1 and CDR2 from the germline V gene are SGHAT and FQNNGV. Trimming removed 3 bases at V and 3 bases at J, with 12 bases between. The CDR3 here is CASSLGRVFYEQYF. CDR3 coding DNA: TGTGCCAGCAGCTTGGGCAGGGTGTTCTACGAGCAGTACTTC.

This chain connects TRBV5-8 to TRBJ2-3; D gene uncertain. V lost 9 bases and J lost 9, with 17 bases in between. Germline values: CDR1 SGHTS, CDR2 YDEGEE. The CDR3 covers 12 residues. The CDR3 nucleotides are TGTGCCACCCGAATTGGTGGAGTGACGCAGTATTTT. Encoded protein: CATRIGGVTQYF.